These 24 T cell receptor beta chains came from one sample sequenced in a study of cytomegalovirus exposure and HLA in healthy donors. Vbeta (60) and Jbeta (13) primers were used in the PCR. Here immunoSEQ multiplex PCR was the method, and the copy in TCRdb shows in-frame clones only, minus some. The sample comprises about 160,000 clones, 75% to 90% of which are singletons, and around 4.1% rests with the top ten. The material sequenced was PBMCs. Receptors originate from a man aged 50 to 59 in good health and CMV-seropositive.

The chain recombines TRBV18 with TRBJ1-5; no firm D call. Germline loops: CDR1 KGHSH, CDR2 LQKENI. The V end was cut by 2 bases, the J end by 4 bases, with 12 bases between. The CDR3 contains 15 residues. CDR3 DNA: TGTGCCAGCTCACCATTTTTCGGGTCAAATCAGCCCCAGCATTTT. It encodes CASSPFFGSNQPQHF.

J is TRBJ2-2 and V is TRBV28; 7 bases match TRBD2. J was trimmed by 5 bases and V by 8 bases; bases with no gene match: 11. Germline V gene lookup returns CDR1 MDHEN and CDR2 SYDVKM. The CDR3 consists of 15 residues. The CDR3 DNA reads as TGTGCCAGCGCCCCCCGGGACTACCTAACCGGGGAGCTGTTTTTT. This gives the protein CASAPRDYLTGELFF.

The CDR3 is CASSVEPGQGYGYTF. CDR3 coding DNA: TGTGCCAGCAGCGTAGAACCGGGACAGGGTTACGGCTACACCTTC. This chain links TRBV9 with TRBJ1-2; 9 positions match TRBD1. The junction had 8 bases not matched to a gene; V was cut back by 0 bases and J by 8 bases. The germline V gene has CDR1 SGDLS and CDR2 YYNGEE. This CDR3 region has 15 residues.

The CDR3 sequence is CASSVSVGNTIYF. The DNA for the CDR3 is TGTGCCAGCAGCGTTTCGGTGGGAAACACCATATATTTT. The chain couples TRBV9 to TRBJ1-3; D unclear. V gave up 2 bases and J gave up 4 bases, with 7 bases separating them. CDR1 SGDLS and CDR2 YYNGEE come from the germline V gene. CDR3 length equals 13 residues.

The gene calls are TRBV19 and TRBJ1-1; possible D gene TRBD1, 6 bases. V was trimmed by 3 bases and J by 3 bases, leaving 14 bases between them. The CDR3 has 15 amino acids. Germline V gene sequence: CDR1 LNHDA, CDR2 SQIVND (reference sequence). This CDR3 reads CASSIGGQVYTEAFF. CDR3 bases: TGTGCCAGTAGTATCGGGGGGCAGGTTTACACTGAAGCTTTCTTT.

CDR3 sequence: CASSIAGFTDTQYF. CDR3 coding DNA: TGTGCCAGCAGCATCGCGGGTTTCACAGATACGCAGTATTTT. The V gene is TRBV14, the J gene TRBJ2-3, with TRBD2 as a possible D gene (5 bases). Germline-derived CDR1 and CDR2 are SGHDN and FVKESK. The V and J ends lost 5 bases and 2 bases respectively, with 11 bases between them. The CDR3 is 14 amino acids. Looking up the rest from reference TRBV14 and TRBJ2-3 gives the full variable domain: EAGVTQFPSHSVIEKGQTVTLRCDPISGHDNLYWYRRVMGKEIKFLLHFVKESKQDESGMPNNRFLAERTGGTYSTLKVQPAELEDSGVYFCASSIAGFTDTQYFGPGTRLTVL.

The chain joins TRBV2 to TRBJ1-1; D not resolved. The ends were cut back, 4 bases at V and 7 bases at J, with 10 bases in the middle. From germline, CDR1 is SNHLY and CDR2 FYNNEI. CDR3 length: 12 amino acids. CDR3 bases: TGTGCCAGCAGTGTGTCGGTTCTTGAAGCTTTCTTT. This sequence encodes CASSVSVLEAFF.

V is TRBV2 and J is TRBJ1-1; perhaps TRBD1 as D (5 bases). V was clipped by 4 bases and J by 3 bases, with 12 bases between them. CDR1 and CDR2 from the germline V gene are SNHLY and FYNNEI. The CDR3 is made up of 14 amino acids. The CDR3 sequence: CASSGWGDDTEAFF. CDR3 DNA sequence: TGTGCCAGCAGTGGATGGGGGGATGACACTGAAGCTTTCTTT. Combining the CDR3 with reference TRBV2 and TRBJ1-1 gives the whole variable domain EPEVTQTPSHQVTQMGQEVILRCVPISNHLYFYWYRQILGQKVEFLVSFYNNEISEKSEIFDDQFSVERPDGSNFTLKIRSTKLEDSAMYFCASSGWGDDTEAFFGQGTRLTVV.

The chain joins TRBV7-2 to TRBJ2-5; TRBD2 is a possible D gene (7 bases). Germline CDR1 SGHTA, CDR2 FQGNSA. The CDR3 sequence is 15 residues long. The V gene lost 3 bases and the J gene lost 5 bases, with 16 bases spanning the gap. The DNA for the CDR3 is TGTGCCAGCAGCTTCACAGGGAGGGGAGGTGAGACCCAGTACTTC. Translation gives CASSFTGRGGETQYF. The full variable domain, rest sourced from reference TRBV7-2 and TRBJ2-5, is GAGVSQSPSNKVTEKGKDVELRCDPISGHTALYWYRQSLGQGLEFLIYFQGNSAPDKSGLPSDRFSAERTGGSVSTLTIQRTQQEDSAVYLCASSFTGRGGETQYFGPGTRLLVL.

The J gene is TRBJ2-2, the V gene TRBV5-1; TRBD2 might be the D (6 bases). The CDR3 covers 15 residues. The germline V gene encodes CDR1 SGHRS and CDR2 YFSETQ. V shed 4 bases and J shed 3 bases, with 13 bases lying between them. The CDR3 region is CASSRKTGDTGELFF. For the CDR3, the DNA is TGCGCCAGCAGCCGCAAAACGGGGGACACCGGGGAGCTGTTTTTT.

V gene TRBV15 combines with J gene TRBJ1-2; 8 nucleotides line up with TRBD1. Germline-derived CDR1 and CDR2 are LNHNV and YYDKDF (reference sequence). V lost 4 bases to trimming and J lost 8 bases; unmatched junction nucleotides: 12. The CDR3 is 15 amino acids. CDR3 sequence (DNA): TGTGCCACCAGCACCCGGCAGGGGGCGAGTGGAGGCTACACCTTC. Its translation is CATSTRQGASGGYTF.

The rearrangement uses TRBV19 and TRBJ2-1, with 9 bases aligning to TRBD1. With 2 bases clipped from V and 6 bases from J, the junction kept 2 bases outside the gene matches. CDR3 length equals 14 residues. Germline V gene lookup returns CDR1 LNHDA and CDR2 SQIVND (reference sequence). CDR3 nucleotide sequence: TGTGCCAGTAGTATAAGGACAGGGGTCAATGAGCAGTTCTTC. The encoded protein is CASSIRTGVNEQFF. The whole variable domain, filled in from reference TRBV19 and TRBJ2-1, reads DGGITQSPKYLFRKEGQNVTLSCEQNLNHDAMYWYRQDPGQGLRLIYYSQIVNDFQKGDIAEGYSVSREKKESFPLTVTSAQKNPTAFYLCASSIRTGVNEQFFGPGTRLTVL.

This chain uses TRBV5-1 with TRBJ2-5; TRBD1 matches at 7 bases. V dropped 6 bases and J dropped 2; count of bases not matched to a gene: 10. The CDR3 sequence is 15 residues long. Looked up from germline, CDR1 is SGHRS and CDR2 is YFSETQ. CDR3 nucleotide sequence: TGCGCCAGCACGAAGACTGGACAGGAACAAGAGACCCAGTACTTC. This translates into CASTKTGQEQETQYF.

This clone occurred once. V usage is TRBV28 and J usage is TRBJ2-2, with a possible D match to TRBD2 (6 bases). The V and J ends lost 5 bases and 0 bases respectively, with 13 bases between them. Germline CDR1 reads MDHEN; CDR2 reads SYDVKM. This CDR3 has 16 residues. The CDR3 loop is CASSPLGGPNTGELFF. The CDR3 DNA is TGTGCCAGCAGTCCCCTGGGGGGACCGAACACCGGGGAGCTGTTTTTT.

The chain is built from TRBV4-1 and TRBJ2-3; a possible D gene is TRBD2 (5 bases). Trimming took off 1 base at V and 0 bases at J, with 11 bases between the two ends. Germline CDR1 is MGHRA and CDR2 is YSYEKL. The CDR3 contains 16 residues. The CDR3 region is CASSQGGSESTDTQYF. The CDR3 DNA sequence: TGCGCCAGCAGCCAAGGTGGTAGCGAAAGCACAGATACGCAGTATTTT.

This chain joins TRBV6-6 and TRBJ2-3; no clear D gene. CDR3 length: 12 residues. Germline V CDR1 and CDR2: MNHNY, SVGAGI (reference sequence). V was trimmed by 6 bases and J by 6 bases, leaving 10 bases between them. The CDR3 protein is CASSNVGDTQYF. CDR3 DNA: TGTGCCAGCAGCAACGTGGGCGATACGCAGTATTTT.

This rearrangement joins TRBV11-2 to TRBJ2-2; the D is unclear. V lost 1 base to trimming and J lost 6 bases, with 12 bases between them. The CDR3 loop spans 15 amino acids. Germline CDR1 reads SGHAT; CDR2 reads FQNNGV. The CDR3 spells CASSLGRSNPGELFF. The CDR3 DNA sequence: TGTGCCAGCAGCTTAGGGCGGAGCAACCCCGGGGAGCTGTTTTTT.

In nucleotides, the CDR3 is TGTGCCAGCAGCCTCCGAGGACACGCTAATGAAAAACTGTTTTTT. Translation gives CASSLRGHANEKLFF. This chain links TRBV11-1 with TRBJ1-4; D may be TRBD1 (5 bases). The V end was cut by 5 bases, the J end by 3 bases, with 13 bases between. The CDR3 has 15 amino acids. The germline CDR1 and CDR2 sequences are SGHAT and FQDESV (reference sequence).

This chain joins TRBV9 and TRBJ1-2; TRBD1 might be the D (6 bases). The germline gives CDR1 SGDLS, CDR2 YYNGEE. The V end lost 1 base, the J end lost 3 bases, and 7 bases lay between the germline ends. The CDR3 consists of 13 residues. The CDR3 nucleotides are TGTGCCAGCAGCGTATCAGGGGACTATGGCTACACCTTC. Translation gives CASSVSGDYGYTF. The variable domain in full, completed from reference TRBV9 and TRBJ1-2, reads DSGVTQTPKHLITATGQRVTLRCSPRSGDLSVYWYQQSLDQGLQFLIQYYNGEERAKGNILERFSAQQFPDLHSELNLSSLELGDSALYFCASSVSGDYGYTFGSGTRLTVV.

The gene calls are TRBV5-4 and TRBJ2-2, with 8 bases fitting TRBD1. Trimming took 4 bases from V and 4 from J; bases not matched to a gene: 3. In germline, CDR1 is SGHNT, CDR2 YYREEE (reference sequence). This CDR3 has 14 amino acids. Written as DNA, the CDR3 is TGTGCCAGCAGCGGAACAGGGGGCACCGGGGAGCTGTTTTTT. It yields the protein CASSGTGGTGELFF.

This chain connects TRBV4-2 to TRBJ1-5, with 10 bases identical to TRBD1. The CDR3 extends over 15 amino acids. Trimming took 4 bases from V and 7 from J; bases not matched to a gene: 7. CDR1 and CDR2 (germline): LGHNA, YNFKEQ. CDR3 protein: CASSLPRDRGQPQHF. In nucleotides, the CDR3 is TGTGCCAGCAGCCTCCCCCGGGACAGGGGCCAGCCCCAGCATTTT.

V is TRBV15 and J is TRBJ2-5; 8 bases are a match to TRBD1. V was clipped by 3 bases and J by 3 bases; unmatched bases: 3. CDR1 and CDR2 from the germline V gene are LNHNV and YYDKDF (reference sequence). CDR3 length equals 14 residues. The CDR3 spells CATSSRTGKETQYF. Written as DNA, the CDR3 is TGTGCCACCAGCAGCAGGACAGGGAAAGAGACCCAGTACTTC.

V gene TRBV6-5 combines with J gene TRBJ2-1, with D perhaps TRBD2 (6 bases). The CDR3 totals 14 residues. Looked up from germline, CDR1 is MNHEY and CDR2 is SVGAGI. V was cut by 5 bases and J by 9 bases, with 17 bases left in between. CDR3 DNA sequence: TGTGCCAGCAGTGAGGGGCTAGCGTGGGGTGAGCAGTTCTTC. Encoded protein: CASSEGLAWGEQFF.

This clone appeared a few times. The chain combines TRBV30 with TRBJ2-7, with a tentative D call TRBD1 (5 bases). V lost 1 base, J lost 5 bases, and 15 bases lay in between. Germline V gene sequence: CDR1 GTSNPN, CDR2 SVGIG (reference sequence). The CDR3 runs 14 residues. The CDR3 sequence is CAWSASRKGNEQYF. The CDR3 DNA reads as TGTGCCTGGAGTGCGTCAAGGAAGGGGAACGAGCAGTACTTC.